This T cell receptor (beta chain) was sequenced for a study of T-cell memory formation after mild COVID-19. TCRdb re-analysed the 5' RACE reads in MiXCR, keeping a single row per CDR3 protein. Of about 360,000 distinct CDR3 sequences listed, around an eighth were seen once; the top ten hold roughly 22%. This clonotype appeared many times. What it binds is not known. This CDR3 has 13 amino acids. Germline values: CDR1 MDHEN, CDR2 SYDVKM. V gave up 10 bases and J gave up 4 bases, with 14 bases separating them. The study, taken as a whole, reports: Clones that got smaller from day 15 to 85 had even CD4/CD8, while clones growing later tipped toward CD4+. Cross-reactive memory seemingly joined, as some responding clones were found in pre-infection memory.

J is TRBJ1-5 and V is TRBV28; possible D gene TRBD1, 5 bases. Sequencing was carried out using PBMCs or a T cell subset sorted from them (not recorded which). The clonotype was recovered from a man between 18 and 29 years old who had mild COVID-19 (a few samples of this study predate the infection). Cell type and time point are not known. This chain's CDR3 is CATRVSLNQPQHF. CDR3 nucleotide sequence: TGTGCCACCAGGGTTTCCTTAAATCAGCCCCAGCATTTT.